This record concerns one T cell receptor (beta chain) sequence. The antigen it recognizes is unknown. Base qualities are not provided; no much larger clone lies one nucleotide away. The study evaluated CTLA-4 blockade (ipilimumab) given together with focal radiation therapy in patients who had chemo-refractory metastatic non-small-cell lung cancer. Receptors were amplified or captured by the immunoSEQ multiplex PCR assay. Imported from immuneACCESS, the table was reduced by TCRdb to in-frame sequences with V and J called. These copies leave out some clones; in studies compared against another copy, an unresolved V gene accounts for under half, and the cause of the remainder is not known. This sample is represented by 50,000 to 75,000 clones; around three quarters of them were singletons. The ten largest clones capture approximately 4% of the sample. These data belong to a study of radiotherapy plus CTLA-4 blockade in lung cancer (dated by TCRdb to 2016 to 2019). About the investigation overall: Objective responses were observed in about 17% of enrolled patients, and disease control was achieved in less than 40%. Paper-wide results and their limitations: After treatment with radiotherapy and ipilimumab, TCR clones that originated in tumors expanded in peripheral blood. The strongest predictors of response were reported to be early dynamic shifts in blood T cell clones along with a rise in serum interferon-beta following radiation.

Spanning cysteine to phenylalanine, the CDR3 consists of 20 amino acids. Only CDR3 DNA remains: 60 bases, in frame from the first base. CDR1 and CDR2 are read off the germline V gene as MRHNA and SNTAGT. V is cut back by 0 bases and J by 15 bases, with 24 bases in the junction unmatched. This TCR was recovered from a human donor with non-small cell lung cancer who had a complete response to radiotherapy plus ipilimumab. The chain joins TRBV6-4 to TRBJ2-1, and TRBD2 matches 12 of the central bases. The sample in question was peripheral blood, obtained from a patient treated with radiotherapy plus ipilimumab. The DNA sequence is given as TGTGCCAGCAGTGACTCTCGGGGAGGGATCAGCCTAGCGGGGGGGCTTGTGCGGTTCTTC. Its amino acids are CASSDSRGGISLAGGLVRFF.